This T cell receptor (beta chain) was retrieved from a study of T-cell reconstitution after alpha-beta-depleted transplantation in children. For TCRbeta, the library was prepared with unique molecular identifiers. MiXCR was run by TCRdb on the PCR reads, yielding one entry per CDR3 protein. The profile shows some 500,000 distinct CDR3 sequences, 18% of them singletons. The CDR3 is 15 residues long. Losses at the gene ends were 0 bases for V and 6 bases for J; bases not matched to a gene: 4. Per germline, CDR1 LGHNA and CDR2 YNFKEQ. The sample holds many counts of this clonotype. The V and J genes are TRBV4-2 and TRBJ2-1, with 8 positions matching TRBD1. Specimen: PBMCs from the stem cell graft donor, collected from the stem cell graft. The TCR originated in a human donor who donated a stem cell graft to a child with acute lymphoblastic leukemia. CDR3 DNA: TGTGCCAGCAGCCAAGACTGGACAGGGTTCAATGAGCAGTTCTTC. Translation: CASSQDWTGFNEQFF.